A selection of T cell receptor beta chains follows, all from one sample in a study of cytomegalovirus exposure and HLA in healthy donors. Libraries were prepared by immunoSEQ multiplex PCR; TCRdb keeps only in-frame clonotypes and omits some of them. The data contain about 190,000 clones, 81% of them singletons. The sequencing input was PBMCs. The receptors were sampled from a man aged 18 to 29 in good health and CMV-seronegative. Both conserved end residues are part of each CDR3. Fields, in order: CDR3 length, D gene, V gene, clone size, J gene, CDR3 DNA, CDR3 protein. D genes are given only for firm matches. The size of a clone is reported for some rows only, either as once, few or many, or as a class for expanded clones.

CDR3 length: 15; D gene: TRBD1; V gene: TRBV11-3; clone size: NA; J gene: TRBJ1-6; CDR3 DNA: TGTGCCAGCAGCTTAGCCCGGACAGGGGTAATTCCCCTCCACTTT; CDR3 protein: CASSLARTGVIPLHF
CDR3 length: 15; D gene: TRBD1; V gene: TRBV4-2; clone size: few; J gene: TRBJ1-4; CDR3 DNA: TGTGCCAGCAGCCCCAACCAGGGGGGTAATGAAAAACTGTTTTTT; CDR3 protein: CASSPNQGGNEKLFF
CDR3 length: 15; D gene: NA; V gene: TRBV10-3; clone size: NA; J gene: TRBJ1-2; CDR3 DNA: TGTGCCATCAGTGAGTCTGCAGGTACCTATGATGGCTACACCTTC; CDR3 protein: CAISESAGTYDGYTF
CDR3 length: 14; D gene: TRBD1; V gene: TRBV19; clone size: NA; J gene: TRBJ1-2; CDR3 DNA: TGTGCCAGTAGAGAGACAGGGCTAAACTATGGCTACACCTTC; CDR3 protein: CASRETGLNYGYTF
CDR3 length: 13; D gene: TRBD1; V gene: TRBV6-1; clone size: few; J gene: TRBJ2-7; CDR3 DNA: TGTGCCAGCTGCAGGGGGCCCGCCTACGAGCAGTACTTC; CDR3 protein: CASCRGPAYEQYF
CDR3 length: 13; D gene: TRBD2; V gene: TRBV11-2; clone size: NA; J gene: TRBJ2-7; CDR3 DNA: TGTGCCAGCAGCTGGGGACTAGCTTACGAGCAGTACTTC; CDR3 protein: CASSWGLAYEQYF
CDR3 length: 16; D gene: NA; V gene: TRBV11-2; clone size: NA; J gene: TRBJ2-7; CDR3 DNA: TGTGCCAGCAGCTTATGGTCCTCAGGGAACGCTTACGAGCAGTACTTC; CDR3 protein: CASSLWSSGNAYEQYF
CDR3 length: 14; D gene: TRBD1; V gene: TRBV19; clone size: few; J gene: TRBJ2-7; CDR3 DNA: TGTGCCAGTAGCCATCCGGGACAGGACTACGAGCAGTACTTC; CDR3 protein: CASSHPGQDYEQYF
CDR3 length: 16; D gene: TRBD1; V gene: TRBV18; clone size: NA; J gene: TRBJ2-1; CDR3 DNA: TGTGCCAGCTCACCACCCGGCAGGGGGCACTACAATGAGCAGTTCTTC; CDR3 protein: CASSPPGRGHYNEQFF
CDR3 length: 15; D gene: TRBD1; V gene: TRBV6-6; clone size: NA; J gene: TRBJ1-2; CDR3 DNA: TGTGCCAGCAGTTACTCGGAGACAGGGAAATATGGCTACACCTTC; CDR3 protein: CASSYSETGKYGYTF
CDR3 length: 18; D gene: TRBD1; V gene: TRBV7-2; clone size: NA; J gene: TRBJ1-4; CDR3 DNA: TGTGCCAGCAGCCATCAGACAGGGGGTAAGGGAACTAATGAAAAACTGTTTTTT; CDR3 protein: CASSHQTGGKGTNEKLFF
CDR3 length: 17; D gene: TRBD1; V gene: TRBV6-1; clone size: NA; J gene: TRBJ1-4; CDR3 DNA: TGTGCCAGCAGTGACATCCGAATGACAGGGCCTAATGAAAAACTGTTTTTT; CDR3 protein: CASSDIRMTGPNEKLFF
CDR3 length: 17; D gene: TRBD1; V gene: TRBV18; clone size: NA; J gene: TRBJ1-6; CDR3 DNA: TGTGCCAGCTCACCACAGGGACAACAGGGGAGGAATTCACCCCTCCACTTT; CDR3 protein: CASSPQGQQGRNSPLHF
CDR3 length: 15; D gene: NA; V gene: TRBV7-9; clone size: few; J gene: TRBJ1-1; CDR3 DNA: TGTTCCAGCAGCCCCCGGGGACAAGTGAACACTGAAGCTTTCTTT; CDR3 protein: CSSSPRGQVNTEAFF
CDR3 length: 15; D gene: TRBD1; V gene: TRBV5-1; clone size: NA; J gene: TRBJ1-1; CDR3 DNA: TGCGCCAGCAGCTTGGCCAGGACAGGGGTTACTGAAGCTTTCTTT; CDR3 protein: CASSLARTGVTEAFF
CDR3 length: 13; D gene: NA; V gene: TRBV29-1; clone size: NA; J gene: TRBJ2-1; CDR3 DNA: TGCAGCGCCACCGGAGGAGGCCACAAAGAGCAGTTCTTC; CDR3 protein: CSATGGGHKEQFF
CDR3 length: 15; D gene: TRBD1; V gene: TRBV2; clone size: once; J gene: TRBJ2-7; CDR3 DNA: TGTGCCAGCAGACGATTCAGGACAGGGAGCTACGAGCAGTACTTC; CDR3 protein: CASRRFRTGSYEQYF
CDR3 length: 16; D gene: NA; V gene: TRBV27; clone size: few; J gene: TRBJ2-1; CDR3 DNA: TGTGCCAGCAGTCCGAGGGCGCGGCTCTCCTACAATGAGCAGTTCTTC; CDR3 protein: CASSPRARLSYNEQFF
CDR3 length: 18; D gene: TRBD2; V gene: TRBV11-2; clone size: NA; J gene: TRBJ2-2; CDR3 DNA: TGTGCCAGCAGCCCTAACCGTGCGGGACTAGCGGGGAAAGGGGAGCTGTTTTTT; CDR3 protein: CASSPNRAGLAGKGELFF
CDR3 length: 12; D gene: NA; V gene: TRBV27; clone size: NA; J gene: TRBJ2-5; CDR3 DNA: TGTGCCAGCAGTGCCACCCGGGAGACCCAGTACTTC; CDR3 protein: CASSATRETQYF
CDR3 length: 17; D gene: NA; V gene: TRBV21-1; clone size: NA; J gene: TRBJ2-1; CDR3 DNA: TGTGCCAGCAGCAAAAAGCTAGCGGGAGGATCCTACAATGAGCAGTTCTTC; CDR3 protein: CASSKKLAGGSYNEQFF
CDR3 length: 13; D gene: NA; V gene: TRBV6-1; clone size: once; J gene: TRBJ2-2; CDR3 DNA: TGTGCCAGCAGTTTACAGAACACCGGGGAGCTGTTTTTT; CDR3 protein: CASSLQNTGELFF
CDR3 length: 14; D gene: NA; V gene: TRBV7-7; clone size: NA; J gene: TRBJ1-1; CDR3 DNA: TGTGCTAGCAGCTTAGCTCTTTACAGCACTGAAGCTTTCTTT; CDR3 protein: CASSLALYSTEAFF
CDR3 length: 16; D gene: NA; V gene: TRBV27; clone size: few; J gene: TRBJ1-5; CDR3 DNA: TGTGCCAGCAGAGGCGCCGAGCGGTATAGCAATCAGCCCCAGCATTTT; CDR3 protein: CASRGAERYSNQPQHF
CDR3 length: 15; D gene: TRBD1; V gene: TRBV5-8; clone size: NA; J gene: TRBJ1-5; CDR3 DNA: TGTGCCAGCAGCTTGGACAGGGGTGGCAATCAGCCCCAGCATTTT; CDR3 protein: CASSLDRGGNQPQHF
CDR3 length: 20; D gene: TRBD2; V gene: TRBV27; clone size: NA; J gene: TRBJ2-1; CDR3 DNA: TGTGCCAGCAGTTTTTCCGGGGGGGGGACTAGCGGGAGAATCTACAATGAGCAGTTCTTC; CDR3 protein: CASSFSGGGTSGRIYNEQFF